The rows below give T cell receptor beta chains drawn from one sample of a study of blood T cell repertoires in COVID-19. Assay used: immunoSEQ multiplex PCR; TCRdb lists only in-frame clones, some missing. The sample includes over 250,000 clones, approximately 90% of them seen just once. The sample taken for sequencing was peripheral blood. The receptors derive from a woman in her 50s with COVID-19, enrolled during active disease. The CDR3 runs from the conserved cysteine through the conserved F or W. A D gene is named only where the DNA matches it firmly. Size values are once, few and many counts, or a class for expanded clones, and some rows have none.

size: once
D: NA
J: TRBJ1-1
V: TRBV7-8
DNA: TGTGCCAGCAGCCCCTCCCGGAGCCCTGAAGCTTTCTTT
CDR3: CASSPSRSPEAFF

size: NA
D: NA
J: TRBJ2-3
V: TRBV7-2
DNA: TGTGCCAGCAGCTTCGTCAGTTTAACAGATACGCAGTATTTT
CDR3: CASSFVSLTDTQYF

size: NA
D: NA
J: TRBJ1-3
V: TRBV6-5
DNA: TGTGCCAGCAGGCGAGGAGTCTCTGGAAACACCATATATTTT
CDR3: CASRRGVSGNTIYF

size: NA
D: TRBD1
J: TRBJ1-1
V: TRBV20-1
DNA: TGCAGTGCTAGTCGGCAGGGGGTCTACACTGAAGCTTTCTTT
CDR3: CSASRQGVYTEAFF

size: NA
D: NA
J: TRBJ2-5
V: TRBV20-1
DNA: TGCAGTGCTAGTGGTCTAGTGGAATCAGAGACCCAGTACTTC
CDR3: CSASGLVESETQYF

size: NA
D: NA
J: TRBJ1-5
V: TRBV30
DNA: TGTGCCTGGAGTGAAAATGAAGGGGTGTCCGGCAATCAGCCCCAGCATTTT
CDR3: CAWSENEGVSGNQPQHF

size: NA
D: NA
J: TRBJ1-2
V: TRBV12-3/TRBV12-4
DNA: TGTGCCAGCAGCAGGGACTTCTATGGCTACACCTTC
CDR3: CASSRDFYGYTF

size: NA
D: NA
J: TRBJ2-7
V: TRBV27
DNA: TGTGCCAGCAGTTCAAACTTCTACGAGCAGTACTTC
CDR3: CASSSNFYEQYF

size: NA
D: NA
J: TRBJ2-7
V: TRBV24-1
DNA: TGTGCCACCAGTGATTTCAGAGGGGGAAACACCTACGAGCAGTACTTC
CDR3: CATSDFRGGNTYEQYF

size: NA
D: NA
J: TRBJ2-3
V: TRBV7-2
DNA: TGTGCCAGCAGCCCGCGCCCCACAGATACGCAGTATTTT
CDR3: CASSPRPTDTQYF

size: NA
D: TRBD1
J: TRBJ2-7
V: TRBV19
DNA: TGTGCCAGTAGTATGAGACAGGGGAGCTACGAGCAGTACTTC
CDR3: CASSMRQGSYEQYF

size: NA
D: TRBD1
J: TRBJ2-5
V: TRBV7-8
DNA: TGTGCCAGCAGCTTGCCGCCGGGACAGCAAGAGACCCAGTACTTC
CDR3: CASSLPPGQQETQYF

size: NA
D: NA
J: TRBJ1-2
V: TRBV9
DNA: TGTGCCAGCAGCGTACGACTGGGAGCTAACTATGGCTACACCTTC
CDR3: CASSVRLGANYGYTF

size: NA
D: TRBD1
J: TRBJ2-5
V: TRBV19
DNA: TGTGCCAGTAGTTCAACAGGGGTTTGGGAGACCCAGTACTTC
CDR3: CASSSTGVWETQYF

size: few
D: TRBD2
J: TRBJ2-7
V: TRBV4-2
DNA: TGTGCCAGCAGCCAGGGCCGGGGGACTAGCCTTTACGAGCAGTACTTC
CDR3: CASSQGRGTSLYEQYF

size: NA
D: TRBD1
J: TRBJ2-5
V: TRBV7-7
DNA: TGTGCTAGCAGCTTAGGGACGACAGGGGGGGTAGAGACCCAGTACTTC
CDR3: CASSLGTTGGVETQYF

size: once
D: TRBD1
J: TRBJ2-5
V: TRBV4-1
DNA: TGCGCCAGCAGCCAAAACAGGGGAGAGACCCAGTACTTC
CDR3: CASSQNRGETQYF